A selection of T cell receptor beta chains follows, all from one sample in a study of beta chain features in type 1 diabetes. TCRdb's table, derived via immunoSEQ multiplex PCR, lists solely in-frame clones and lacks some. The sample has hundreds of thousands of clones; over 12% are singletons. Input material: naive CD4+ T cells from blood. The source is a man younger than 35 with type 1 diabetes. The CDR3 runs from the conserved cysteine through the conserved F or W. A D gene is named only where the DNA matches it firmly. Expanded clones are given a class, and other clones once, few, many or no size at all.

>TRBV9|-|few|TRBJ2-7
CASSVEAGEQYF
TGTGCCAGCAGCGTAGAGGCCGGAGAGCAGTACTTC
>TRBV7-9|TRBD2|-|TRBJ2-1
CASSLKASGGLYNEQFF
TGTGCCAGCAGCTTAAAGGCTAGCGGGGGTCTCTACAATGAGCAGTTCTTC
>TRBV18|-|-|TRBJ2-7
CASSPEGLSYEQYF
TGTGCCAGCTCACCCGAAGGACTCTCCTACGAGCAGTACTTC
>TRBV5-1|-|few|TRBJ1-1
CASSLTDRSEAFF
TGCGCCAGCAGCTTGACCGACAGGTCTGAAGCTTTCTTT
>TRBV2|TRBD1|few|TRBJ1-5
CASSRTGDNQPQHF
TGTGCCAGCAGTCGGACAGGGGACAATCAGCCCCAGCATTTT
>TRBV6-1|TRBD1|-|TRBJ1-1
CASLLGQGNTEAFF
TGTGCCAGCCTACTGGGACAGGGTAACACTGAAGCTTTCTTT
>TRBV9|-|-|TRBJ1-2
CASSEVIWGGYTF
TGTGCCAGCAGCGAGGTTATTTGGGGTGGCTACACCTTC
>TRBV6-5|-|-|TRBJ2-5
CASQGNQETQYF
TGTGCCAGCCAGGGTAACCAAGAGACCCAGTACTTC
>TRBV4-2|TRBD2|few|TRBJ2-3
CASSQDRLAGDTQYF
TGTGCCAGCAGCCAGGACCGACTAGCTGGGGATACGCAGTATTTT
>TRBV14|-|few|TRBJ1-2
CASSQGQWEGGYTF
TGTGCCAGCAGCCAAGGACAGTGGGAAGGTGGCTACACCTTC
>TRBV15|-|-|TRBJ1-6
CATSRSNPGTMYNSPLHF
TGTGCCACCAGCAGATCAAATCCGGGAACGATGTATAATTCACCCCTCCACTTT
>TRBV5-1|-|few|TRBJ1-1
CASRIQGLNTEAFF
TGCGCCAGCAGAATCCAGGGGCTGAACACTGAAGCTTTCTTT
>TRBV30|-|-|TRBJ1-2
CAWSVGGRQLGYTF
TGTGCCTGGAGTGTGGGAGGACGACAGCTTGGCTACACCTTC
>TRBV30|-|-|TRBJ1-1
CAWSVRVRNTEAFF
TGTGCCTGGAGTGTACGAGTGAGGAACACTGAAGCTTTCTTT
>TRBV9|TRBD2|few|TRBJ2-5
CASSARLAGERYQETQYF
TGTGCCAGCAGCGCAAGACTAGCGGGAGAGAGGTACCAAGAGACCCAGTACTTC
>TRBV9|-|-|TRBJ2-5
CASSAGLSVRDQETQYF
TGTGCCAGCAGCGCAGGTTTGTCGGTTCGGGATCAAGAGACCCAGTACTTC
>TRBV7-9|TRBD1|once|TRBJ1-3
CAIRTGIFSGNTIYF
TGTGCCATCAGGACAGGAATTTTCTCTGGAAACACCATATATTTT